This T cell receptor (beta chain) was recorded in a study of identical twins. TCRdb itself ran the 5' RACE reads through MiXCR, one entry per CDR3 protein. In the table there are about 470,000 distinct CDR3 sequences, 20% to 25% of which are singletons. On this clonotype itself: Its antigen is currently unknown.

Overall study findings and caveats: Excess sharing by twins proved weaker in beta out-of-frame sequences. Zero-insertion findings could be partly confounded by invariant cells (MAIT and iNKT cells). Out-of-frame alpha sequences common to twins exhibited a surplus of low generation probability.

Losses at the gene ends were 4 bases for V and 2 bases for J; bases not matched to a gene: 7. CDR3 size: 15 residues. Germline CDR1 reads SGHRS; CDR2 reads YFSETQ. These data also formed part of another study, on T cells expressing NK-cell markers. From that second work: Top CD8+ clonotypes included the dominant CD3+CD56+NKG2C+ clonotypes in six donors.

The chain uses TRBV5-1 and TRBJ2-7; TRBD1 agrees at 9 bases. The material sequenced was CD4+ T cells sorted from blood. The TCR comes from a woman between 18 and 29 years old in good health. CDR3 coding DNA: TGCGCCAGCAGCAGAGGGGACAGGGAGGCCTACGAGCAGTACTTC. Protein: CASSRGDREAYEQYF.